This T cell receptor beta chain was recovered during a study of cytomegalovirus exposure and HLA in healthy donors. On the study more broadly: The 120 validation repertoires used the same platform as the approximately 700 first-cohort repertoires (as reported by a later analysis).

With 5 bases removed from V and 6 bases from J, the gap between germline ends came to 6 bases. CDR1 DFQATT and CDR2 SNEGSKA come from the germline V gene (reference sequence). The CDR3 consists of 10 residues. Libraries were prepared by immunoSEQ multiplex PCR; TCRdb keeps only in-frame clonotypes and omits some of them. The table includes about 64,000 clones, about 95% detected once. The sample consisted of PBMCs. The gene calls are TRBV20-1 and TRBJ2-3; no reliable D call. The origin of this receptor is a woman younger than 35 in good health and CMV-seropositive. This CDR3 is CSAPVDTQYF. DNA of the CDR3: TGCAGTGCTCCGGTGGATACGCAGTATTTT.